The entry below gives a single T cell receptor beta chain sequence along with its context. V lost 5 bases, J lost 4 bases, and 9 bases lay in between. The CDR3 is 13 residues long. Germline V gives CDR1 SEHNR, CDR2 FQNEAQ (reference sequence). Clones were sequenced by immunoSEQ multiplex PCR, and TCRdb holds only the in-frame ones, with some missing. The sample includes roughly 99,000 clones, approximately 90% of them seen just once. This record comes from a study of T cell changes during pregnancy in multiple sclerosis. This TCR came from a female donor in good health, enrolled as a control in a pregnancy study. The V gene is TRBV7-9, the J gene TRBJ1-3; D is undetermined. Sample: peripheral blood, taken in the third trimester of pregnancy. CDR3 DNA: TGTGCCAGCAGCCCACCTAAAGGAAACACCATATATTTT. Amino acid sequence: CASSPPKGNTIYF. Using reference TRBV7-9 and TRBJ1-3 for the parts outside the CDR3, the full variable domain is DTGVSQNPRHKITKRGQNVTFRCDPISEHNRLYWYRQTLGQGPEFLTYFQNEAQLEKSRLLSDRFSAERPKGSFSTLEIQRTEQGDSAMYLCASSPPKGNTIYFGEGSWLTVV.